This TCR beta chain came from a study of blood T cell repertoires in COVID-19. Germline CDR1 is MNHEY and CDR2 is SVGAGI. The CDR3 is 13 residues long. V lost 6 bases to trimming and J lost 4 bases; unmatched junction nucleotides: 6. This table comes from immunoSEQ multiplex PCR, and its TCRdb copy is limited to in-frame clones, with some not included. The data show 150,000 or so clones, around 82% seen once. The sequencing input was peripheral blood. The TCR comes from a man in his sixties with COVID-19, enrolled during active disease. This chain links TRBV6-5 with TRBJ2-7, with 7 bases aligning to TRBD1. CDR3 residues: CASSRDRNYEQYF. In nucleotides, the CDR3 is TGTGCCAGCAGCCGGGACAGAAATTACGAGCAGTACTTC.